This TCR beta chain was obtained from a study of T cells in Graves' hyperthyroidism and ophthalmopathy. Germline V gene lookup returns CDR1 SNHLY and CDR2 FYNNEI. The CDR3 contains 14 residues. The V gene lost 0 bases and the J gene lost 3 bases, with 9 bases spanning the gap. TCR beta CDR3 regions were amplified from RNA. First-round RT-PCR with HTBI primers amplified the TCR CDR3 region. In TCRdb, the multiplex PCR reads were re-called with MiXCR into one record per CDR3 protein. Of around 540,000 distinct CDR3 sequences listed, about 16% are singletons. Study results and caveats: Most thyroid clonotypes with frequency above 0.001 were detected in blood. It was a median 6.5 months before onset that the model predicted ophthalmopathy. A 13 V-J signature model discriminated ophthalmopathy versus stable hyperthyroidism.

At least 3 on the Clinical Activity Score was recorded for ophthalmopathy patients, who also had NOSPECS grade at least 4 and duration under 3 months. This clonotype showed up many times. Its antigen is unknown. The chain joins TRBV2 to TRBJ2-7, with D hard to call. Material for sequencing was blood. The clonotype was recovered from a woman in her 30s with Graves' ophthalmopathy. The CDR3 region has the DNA TGTGCCAGCAGTGAAGCACATCGCCTCTACGAGCAGTACTTC. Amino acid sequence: CASSEAHRLYEQYF.